This TCR beta chain was identified in a study of T cell repertoires in cytomegalovirus infection. MiXCR, run by TCRdb on the reads, gives a single entry per CDR3 protein. The sample lists around 530,000 distinct CDR3 sequences, approximately 15% occurring once. This clonotype appeared many times. Germline V gives CDR1 LNHDA, CDR2 SQIVND (reference sequence). The J segment lost 1 base and the V segment lost 5 bases, leaving 19 bases of the junction unmatched. CDR3 size: 20 residues. The clonotype was recovered from a human donor in good health (CMV status not recorded). Some clones in this sample may be carry-over from other donors' samples. The rearrangement links TRBV19 to TRBJ2-1; TRBD2 agrees at 8 bases. Sequenced material: CD8+ T cells from PBMCs. The CDR3 is CASSPIPGLGGSWSYNEQFF. The DNA for the CDR3 is TGTGCCAGTAGTCCTATACCGGGACTAGGGGGGAGTTGGTCCTACAATGAGCAGTTCTTC.